The 10 T cell receptor beta chains below were found in one sample sequenced in a study of beta chain features in type 1 diabetes. Study observations and caveats: All four CD4+ subsets of Type 1 diabetes patients contained TCRB CDR3s that were moderately but significantly shorter.

For these receptors, no antigen is known. The isolated RNA, all of it, was reverse transcribed, so expressed TCRB transcripts were what got sequenced. Assay: immunoSEQ multiplex PCR; the TCRdb copy retains only in-frame clones and omits some. The sample lists around 300,000 clones; 15% were seen once. The sample taken for sequencing was naive CD4+ T cells from blood. The receptors were sampled from a man aged 18 to 30 with type 1 diabetes.

J is TRBJ2-5 and V is TRBV5-6; the D gene is possibly TRBD2 (5 bases). This CDR3 is built from 15 residues. The germline V gene has CDR1 SGHDT and CDR2 YYEEEE. Trimming pared 4 bases from V and 7 bases from J, leaving 20 bases between. In DNA form, the CDR3 reads TGTGCCAGCAGCGGAGCAGGACTCGAGAGGGTGACCCAGTACTTC. Amino acids: CASSGAGLERVTQYF.

The gene calls are TRBV30 and TRBJ2-7; 10 bases fit TRBD1. The CDR3 has 14 residues. Trimming cost V 2 bases and J 4 bases; bases outside gene matches: 5. Germline-derived CDR1 and CDR2 are GTSNPN and SVGIG (reference sequence). As DNA, the CDR3 is TGTGCCTGGAGTCGACAGGGGGCATCGTACGAGCAGTACTTC. It is translated as CAWSRQGASYEQYF.

This clone occurred a few times. The rearrangement uses TRBV29-1 and TRBJ2-7; 11 nucleotides agree with TRBD1. Germline trimming cut 4 bases from V and 3 bases from J; bases unmatched to any gene: 5. Germline-derived CDR1 and CDR2 are SQVTM and ANQGSEA. The CDR3 length is 14 residues. CDR3 nucleotides: TGCAGCGTTGTTTCCGGGACAGGGGGCTACGAGCAGTACTTC. Its translation: CSVVSGTGGYEQYF.

This chain connects TRBV5-5 to TRBJ2-3; D gene uncertain. Germline V lookup: CDR1 SGHKS, CDR2 YYEKEE (reference sequence). The ends were cut back, 2 bases at V and 2 bases at J, with 15 bases in the middle. The length of the CDR3 is 16 residues. The CDR3 sequence: CASSFQLVQHTDTQYF. Written as DNA, the CDR3 is TGTGCCAGCAGCTTTCAGTTGGTACAGCACACAGATACGCAGTATTTT.

This clone occurred a few times. V and J are TRBV27 and TRBJ2-1; 9 bases are a match to TRBD2. This CDR3 is 14 amino acids long. Germline CDR1 is MNHEY and CDR2 is SMNVEV (reference sequence). V lost 6 bases and J lost 6; bases outside the gene matches: 6. In DNA form, the CDR3 reads TGTGCCAGCAGCCCGACTAGCGGTCCCAATGAGCAGTTCTTC. Its translation is CASSPTSGPNEQFF.

This clone was counted a few times. The chain has TRBV5-1 and TRBJ2-3; 7 bases are a match to TRBD2. In germline, CDR1 is SGHRS, CDR2 YFSETQ. V lost 2 bases to trimming and J lost 3 bases; unmatched junction nucleotides: 9. The CDR3 extends over 16 amino acids. CDR3 bases: TGCGCCAGCAGCTTACAGCGGGGACTTCCGACAGATACGCAGTATTTT. Translation gives CASSLQRGLPTDTQYF.

The table lists this clone with a few counts. The chain combines TRBV7-2 with TRBJ2-3; 12 bases align to TRBD2. CDR3 size: 17 residues. Germline V lookup: CDR1 SGHTA, CDR2 FQGNSA. Losses at the gene ends were 5 bases for V and 4 bases for J; bases not matched to a gene: 10. The CDR3 DNA sequence: TGTGCCAGCAGCCTGCTAGCGGGGGGGCCTAGATCAGATACGCAGTATTTT. It encodes CASSLLAGGPRSDTQYF.

This clone showed up just a few times. V is TRBV9 and J is TRBJ2-2; a weak D match, TRBD2 (6 bases). Looked up from germline, CDR1 is SGDLS and CDR2 is YYNGEE. The CDR3 spans 18 residues. The V end was cut by 1 base, the J end by 0 bases, with 16 bases between. The CDR3 DNA sequence: TGTGCCAGCAGCGTATTCTTCTCCGGGACTTCGAACACCGGGGAGCTGTTTTTT. Protein: CASSVFFSGTSNTGELFF.

The chain carries TRBV5-1 and TRBJ2-7, with a tentative D call TRBD1 (5 bases). The CDR3 contains 15 residues. CDR1 and CDR2 (germline): SGHRS, YFSETQ. The V end lost 1 base, the J end lost 3 bases, and 14 bases lay between the germline ends. DNA for the CDR3: TGCGCCAGCAGCTTGCAGGGCTCGTTAAACTACGAGCAGTACTTC. It translates to CASSLQGSLNYEQYF.

The rearrangement joins TRBV28 to TRBJ2-3; 11 bases agree with TRBD2. CDR1 and CDR2 from the germline V gene are MDHEN and SYDVKM. The CDR3 runs 16 residues. The V and J ends lost 4 bases and 3 bases, in that order; junction bases with no gene match: 6. CDR3 loop: CASSSSGRRFTDTQYF. The CDR3 DNA reads as TGTGCCAGCAGTTCTAGCGGGAGGAGGTTTACAGATACGCAGTATTTT.